The sequence of this TCR beta chain was determined in a study of cytomegalovirus exposure and HLA in healthy donors. Germline CDR1 reads SNHLY; CDR2 reads FYNNEI. Unmatched junction bases numbered 0, after V lost 6 bases and J lost 0 bases. The CDR3 contains 16 residues. Healthy people donating bone marrow made up the donors. It was with 60 Vbeta and 13 Jbeta primers that the PCR ran. Libraries were prepared by immunoSEQ multiplex PCR; TCRdb keeps only in-frame clonotypes and omits some of them. The top ten clones hold around 1.5% of a sample with more than 150,000 clones, over 60% of them seen once. The chain is built from TRBV2 and TRBJ2-6; 12 nucleotides line up with TRBD2. The sequence was obtained from a man aged 18-30 years in good health and CMV-seronegative. What was sequenced was PBMCs. The CDR3 loop reads CASRTSGGSGANVLTF. The CDR3, as DNA: TGTGCCAGCAGGACTAGCGGGGGCTCTGGGGCCAACGTCCTGACTTTC.